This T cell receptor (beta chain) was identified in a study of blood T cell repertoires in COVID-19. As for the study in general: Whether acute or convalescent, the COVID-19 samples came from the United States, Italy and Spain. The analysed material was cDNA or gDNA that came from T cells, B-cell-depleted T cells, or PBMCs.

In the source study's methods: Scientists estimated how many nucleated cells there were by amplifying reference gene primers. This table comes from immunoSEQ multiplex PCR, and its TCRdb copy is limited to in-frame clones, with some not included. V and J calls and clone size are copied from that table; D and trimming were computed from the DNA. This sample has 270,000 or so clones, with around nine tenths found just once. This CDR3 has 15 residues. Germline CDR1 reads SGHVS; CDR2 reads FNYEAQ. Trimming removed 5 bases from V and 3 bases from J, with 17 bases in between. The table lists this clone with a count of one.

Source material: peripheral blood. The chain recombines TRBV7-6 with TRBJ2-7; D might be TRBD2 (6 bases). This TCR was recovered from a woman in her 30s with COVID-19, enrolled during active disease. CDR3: CASSAHGGGDYEQYF. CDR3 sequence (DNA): TGTGCCAGCAGCGCACACGGAGGAGGGGACTACGAGCAGTACTTC.